These 29 T cell receptor beta chains originate from one sample sequenced in a study of T cells in Graves' hyperthyroidism and ophthalmopathy. The TCR beta CDR3 regions underwent amplification using RNA transcripts as the source. The HTBI primer set served for first-round RT-PCR of the TCR CDR3. TCRdb reprocessed the multiplex PCR reads via MiXCR and lists one record per CDR3 protein. The sample has 700,000 or so distinct CDR3 sequences, over 15% seen once. Material: blood. The receptors were gathered from a man aged 18 to 29 with Graves' hyperthyroidism.

This chain uses TRBV7-3 with TRBJ2-2; D is unclear. Germline CDR1 SGHTA, CDR2 FQGTGA. This CDR3 contains 15 residues. Trimming took off 5 bases at V and 5 bases at J, with 15 bases between the two ends. CDR3 region: CASSPNAILTGELFF. In nucleotides, the CDR3 is TGTGCCAGCAGCCCCAATGCTATTTTAACCGGGGAGCTGTTTTTT.

The genes are TRBV20-1 and TRBJ2-5; 13 nucleotides line up with TRBD2. Germline CDR1 reads DFQATT; CDR2 reads SNEGSKA (reference sequence). The CDR3 spans 13 residues. This CDR3 is CSTSGRARETQYF. The CDR3 coding sequence is TGCAGCACTAGCGGGAGGGCCAGGGAGACCCAGTACTTC.

This clonotype was counted a few times. The rearrangement uses TRBV19 and TRBJ2-2; TRBD1 matches at 8 bases. The CDR3 has 17 amino acids. With V trimmed by 2 bases and J by 5 bases, 10 bases remained unmatched. CDR1 is LNHDA and CDR2 is SQIVND in the germline V gene (reference sequence). CDR3 in amino acids: CASSIWAGGARTGELFF. For the CDR3, the DNA is TGTGCCAGTAGTATATGGGCAGGGGGCGCGAGAACCGGGGAGCTGTTTTTT.

This clonotype was detected only a few times. The CDR3 nucleotides read TGCAGTGCTAAGGCTAGCGGGAGAGGGGATACGCAGTATTTT. Residues: CSAKASGRGDTQYF. The chain carries TRBV20-1 and TRBJ2-3; TRBD2 agrees at 10 bases. The CDR3 runs 14 residues. The trim removed 4 bases at V and 6 bases at J, leaving 7 bases unmatched. Germline lookup yields CDR1 DFQATT and CDR2 SNEGSKA (reference sequence).

This clonotype has just a few counts. The CDR3 DNA reads as TGTGCCAGCAGCTTAGTGGGGACTAGCGGGACTGTGGAGCAGTTCTTC. This encodes CASSLVGTSGTVEQFF. The J gene is TRBJ2-1, the V gene TRBV7-2, with 13 positions matching TRBD2. The germline gives CDR1 SGHTA, CDR2 FQGNSA. The trim removed 1 base at V and 10 bases at J, leaving 7 bases unmatched. The CDR3 extends over 16 amino acids.

At least ten counts were recorded for this clonotype. The chain couples TRBV2 to TRBJ2-1; 9 bases are a match to TRBD2. This CDR3 comprises 14 residues. The ends lost 6 bases at V and 5 bases at J; junction bases unmatched: 5. Germline V gene lookup returns CDR1 SNHLY and CDR2 FYNNEI. The DNA of the CDR3 is TGTGCCAGCAGGATTAGCGGGGGTAACAATGAGCAGTTCTTC. This translates into CASRISGGNNEQFF.

In this sample, this clonotype turned up once. The DNA is left out, because the CDR3 cannot be placed on it with certainty; the CDR3 is given as TCRdb lists it. The CDR3 loop reads CVLSVPGQGYGYTF. The rearrangement joins TRBV30 to TRBJ1-2; the table names TRBD1, a call not compared with the DNA. CDR1 and CDR2 from the germline V gene are GTSNPN and SVGIG (reference sequence). The CDR3 has 14 amino acids, counting both end residues.

This clonotype was picked up many times. V is TRBV7-8 and J is TRBJ2-7; no reliable D call. The V gene lost 6 bases and the J gene lost 0 bases, with 9 bases spanning the gap. The CDR3 sequence is 13 residues long. Germline CDR1 SGHVS, CDR2 FQNEAQ. The DNA of the CDR3 is TGTGCCAGCAGACCGGAGAACTCCTACGAGCAGTACTTC. Its protein product is CASRPENSYEQYF.

With respect to this clonotype: A much larger clone lies one base from this, so it may be a read error. This chain joins TRBV2 and TRBJ1-2, with D perhaps TRBD1 (6 bases). The CDR3 spans 15 residues. Per germline, CDR1 SNHLY and CDR2 FYNNEI. The DNA for the CDR3 is TGTGCCAGCAGGCAAGACAGGAGGTTTAACTATAGCTACACCTTC. Its translation: CASRQDRRFNYSYTF.

Points on this clonotype: A much larger clone differs from this one at a single base, so this may be a read error. CDR3 nucleotide sequence: TGTGCCAGCACTCAGCACGGGATTCTGGGCTACGAGGAGTACTTC. Translated: CASTQHGILGYEEYF. The chain recombines TRBV12-3 or TRBV12-4 with TRBJ2-7, with a tentative D call TRBD2 (5 bases). CDR3 length: 15 residues.

This clonotype was counted only a few times. The V call is TRBV25-1, the J call TRBJ2-3; D is possibly TRBD1 (6 bases). Germline CDR1 MGHDK, CDR2 SYGVNS. V was cut by 10 bases and J by 1 base, with 12 bases left in between. This CDR3 contains 13 residues. The CDR3 DNA reads as TGTGCCACCCGACAGGACGGCACAGATACGCAGTATTTT. This gives the protein CATRQDGTDTQYF. The full variable domain, its missing parts supplied by reference TRBV25-1 and TRBJ2-3, is EADIYQTPRYLVIGTGKKITLECSQTMGHDKMYWYQQDPGMELHLIHYSYGVNSTEKGDLSSESTVSRIRTEHFPLTLESARPSHTSQYLCATRQDGTDTQYFGPGTRLTVL.

This clonotype showed up just a few times. The V gene is TRBV28, the J gene TRBJ2-1; perhaps TRBD1 as D (6 bases). Trimming shortened V by 5 bases and J by 8 bases, and 13 bases separated the two germline ends. Germline V CDR1 and CDR2: MDHEN, SYDVKM. The CDR3 sequence is 13 residues long. The DNA of the CDR3 is TGTGCCAGCAGTCCCAACTACAGGGATGAGCAGTTCTTC. Amino acid sequence: CASSPNYRDEQFF.

This clonotype has at least ten counts. The V and J genes are TRBV6-1 and TRBJ2-3; 13 bases are shared with TRBD2. Germline V gene lookup returns CDR1 MNHNS and CDR2 SASEGT. CDR3 length: 17 residues. The ends lost 6 bases at V and 1 base at J; junction bases unmatched: 7. This CDR3 is CASSGLAGAPGTDTQYF. CDR3 bases: TGTGCCAGCAGCGGACTAGCGGGAGCCCCGGGCACAGATACGCAGTATTTT.

The sample holds many counts of this clonotype. The V call is TRBV7-2, the J call TRBJ2-7; D is ambiguous. The CDR3 covers 13 residues. Trimming stripped 4 bases from V and 4 bases from J, with 11 bases between. The germline CDR1 and CDR2 sequences are SGHTA and FQGNSA. CDR3 DNA: TGTGCCAGCAGCTACCCGGGTCCTTACGAGCAGTACTTC. This encodes CASSYPGPYEQYF.

This clonotype was seen many times. The chain has TRBV7-3 and TRBJ2-2; 7 nucleotides line up with TRBD1. The germline gives CDR1 SGHTA, CDR2 FQGTGA. The CDR3 spans 15 residues. With V trimmed by 1 base and J by 5 bases, 4 bases remained unmatched. CDR3 sequence (DNA): TGTGCCAGCAGCTTAAGACAGGGTGGTACCGGGGAGCTGTTTTTT. This gives the protein CASSLRQGGTGELFF.

The chain recombines TRBV14 with TRBJ2-7; D may be TRBD1 (6 bases). This CDR3 has 16 amino acids. Germline-derived CDR1 and CDR2 are SGHDN and FVKESK. V was shortened by 4 bases and J by 3 bases, with 19 bases between the two germline ends. This chain's CDR3 is CASSLQGSSAIYEQYF. CDR3 bases: TGTGCCAGCAGCCTACAGGGTAGCTCTGCTATCTACGAGCAGTACTTC.

The rearrangement uses TRBV18 and TRBJ1-5; D remains unclear. V was clipped by 4 bases and J by 2 bases, with 9 bases between them. Germline values: CDR1 KGHSH, CDR2 LQKENI. This CDR3 is built from 14 residues. DNA of the CDR3: TGTGCCAGCTCACAGACAAGGGGCAATCAGCCCCAGCATTTT. Translated, it gives CASSQTRGNQPQHF.

This clonotype was seen ten or more times. This chain links TRBV12-3 or TRBV12-4 with TRBJ1-1; 7 bases line up with TRBD1. Trimming removed 3 bases from V and 3 bases from J; junction bases left unmatched: 4. CDR3 length: 14 residues. Here the CDR3 reads CASSLGQTYTEAFF. Written as DNA, the CDR3 is TGTGCCAGCAGTTTGGGACAGACCTACACTGAAGCTTTCTTT.

This clonotype was counted many times. The chain is built from TRBV12-3 or TRBV12-4 and TRBJ2-7; TRBD2 might be the D (5 bases). CDR3 size: 13 residues. Trimming took 6 bases from V and 5 from J, leaving 14 bases between them. The CDR3 DNA reads TGTGCCAGCAGCTTTGTGAGGGCAGACGAGCAGTACTTC. Translated: CASSFVRADEQYF.

The table lists this clonotype with a few counts. This chain connects TRBV18 to TRBJ1-1, with a weak D call TRBD1 (6 bases). The V gene's germline CDR1 is KGHSH and CDR2 LQKENI. The length of the CDR3 is 16 residues. V was trimmed by 0 bases and J by 0 bases, leaving 11 bases between them. CDR3 region: CASSPPGGTMNTEAFF. The DNA of the CDR3 is TGTGCCAGCTCACCACCGGGCGGGACAATGAACACTGAAGCTTTCTTT.

V and J are TRBV18 and TRBJ1-6; D gene uncertain. The V and J ends lost 3 bases and 0 bases respectively, with 15 bases between them. The CDR3 has 18 amino acids. CDR1 is KGHSH, CDR2 LQKENI, per germline. The CDR3 nucleotides read TGTGCCAGCTCACCGTATCCTCCCGGAAACTCCTATAATTCACCCCTCCACTTT. Amino acids: CASSPYPPGNSYNSPLHF.

This clonotype was recorded at least ten times. The rearrangement uses TRBV12-3 or TRBV12-4 and TRBJ1-2; 9 bases line up with TRBD1. The trim removed 1 base at V and 8 bases at J, leaving 5 bases unmatched. The CDR3 has 14 residues. The CDR3 coding sequence is TGTGCCAGCAGTTTAGTGGGGACAGGGCTAGGCTACACCTTC. Its translation: CASSLVGTGLGYTF.

This clonotype was seen at least ten times. The CDR3 reads CASSVRGGGEQYF. CDR3 nucleotides: TGTGCCAGCAGCGTCAGGGGTGGAGGAGAGCAGTACTTC. The chain uses TRBV9 and TRBJ2-7, with D possibly matching TRBD1 (6 bases). The germline V gene encodes CDR1 SGDLS and CDR2 YYNGEE. Trimming pared 2 bases from V and 7 bases from J, leaving 13 bases between. There are 13 residues in the CDR3.

This clonotype came up once. This chain links TRBV7-3 with TRBJ1-4; D is unclear. Trimming took off 2 bases at V and 2 bases at J, with 18 bases between the two ends. Germline CDR1 reads SGHTA; CDR2 reads FQGTGA. The CDR3 runs 18 residues. The CDR3 is CASSLARNAFTTNEKLFF. The CDR3 DNA is TGTGCCAGCAGCTTAGCGCGTAACGCATTCACGACTAATGAAAAACTGTTTTTT.

This clonotype has a count of ten or more. V usage is TRBV6-1 and J usage is TRBJ1-5; no reliable D call. Germline V lookup: CDR1 MNHNS, CDR2 SASEGT. The CDR3 sequence is 12 residues long. V dropped 5 bases and J dropped 5 bases, with 7 bases sitting between them. The DNA for the CDR3 is TGTGCCAGCAGTCAGTCGGATCAGCCCCAGCATTTT. This sequence encodes CASSQSDQPQHF.

There are many counts of this clonotype. V usage is TRBV18 and J usage is TRBJ2-1; no clear D gene. This CDR3 comprises 13 residues. In germline, CDR1 is KGHSH, CDR2 LQKENI. Between the trimmed V and J ends, which lost 3 bases and 8 bases, there was a span of 11 bases. CDR3 loop: CASSPNQNDEQFF. The CDR3 bases are TGTGCCAGCTCACCTAACCAGAATGATGAGCAGTTCTTC.

In this sample, this clonotype turned up many times. CDR3 nucleotide sequence: TGTGCCAGCAGACAGGGAATGGGTTACGAGCAGTACTTC. Its translation is CASRQGMGYEQYF. The chain has TRBV28 and TRBJ2-7; possibly TRBD1 for D (6 bases). The CDR3 is 13 amino acids. Between the trimmed V and J ends, which lost 6 bases and 4 bases, there was a span of 13 bases. From germline, CDR1 is MDHEN and CDR2 SYDVKM.

This clonotype was seen repeatedly, ten times or more. The chain carries TRBV20-1 and TRBJ2-7; D gene ambiguous. V was pared by 0 bases and J by 0 bases, with 9 bases between. Germline lookup yields CDR1 DFQATT and CDR2 SNEGSKA (reference sequence). This CDR3 is 14 amino acids long. The CDR3 loop reads CSARDSRSSYEQYF. CDR3 bases: TGCAGTGCTAGAGATTCACGGAGCTCCTACGAGCAGTACTTC.

This clonotype has ten or more counts. The chain joins TRBV24-1 to TRBJ2-1; 14 nucleotides line up with TRBD2. Germline CDR1 and CDR2: KGHDR and SFDVKD. V gave up 3 bases and J gave up 10 bases; unmatched junction bases: 7. This CDR3 is built from 16 residues. For the CDR3, the DNA is TGTGCCACCAGTGATCGGGGGGGACTAGCGGGAGTGGAGCAGTTCTTC. Protein product: CATSDRGGLAGVEQFF.